These 2 T cell receptor beta chains share one sample of origin, sequenced in a study of beta chain features in type 1 diabetes. Findings and limits, study-wide: All four CD4+ subsets of Type 1 diabetes patients contained TCRB CDR3s that were moderately but significantly shorter.

No antigen has been identified for these receptors. Sequenced material consisted of expressed TCRB transcripts (all of the isolated RNA was reverse transcribed). Profiled with immunoSEQ multiplex PCR; TCRdb holds only in-frame clones, not every one. The sample yields about 170,000 clones, approximately 8% seen once. Sequenced input: central memory CD4+ T cells from blood. These receptors were taken from a man aged 18 to 29 with type 1 diabetes.

This clone was seen a few times. The genes are TRBV5-6 and TRBJ2-1, with D possibly TRBD2 on 6 matching bases. V was shortened by 1 base and J by 8 bases, with 10 bases between the two germline ends. CDR3 size: 13 residues. Germline CDR1 SGHDT, CDR2 YYEEEE. The CDR3 region is CASSLRGRHEQFF. The DNA for the CDR3 is TGTGCCAGCAGCTTGCGGGGGAGGCATGAGCAGTTCTTC.

This clone was observed a handful of times. The V call is TRBV5-1, the J call TRBJ2-7, with a tentative D call TRBD2 (5 bases). Germline V gene lookup returns CDR1 SGHRS and CDR2 YFSETQ. The CDR3 is 11 amino acids. With 4 bases removed from V and 8 bases from J, the gap between germline ends came to 10 bases. The chain's CDR3 is CASSEEEKQYF. The CDR3 DNA is TGCGCCAGCAGCGAGGAGGAGAAGCAGTACTTC.